A selection of T cell receptor beta chains follows, all from one sample in a study of cytomegalovirus exposure and HLA in healthy donors. Assay: immunoSEQ multiplex PCR; the TCRdb copy retains only in-frame clones and omits some. Of fewer than 150,000 clones listed, around 85% are singletons. Sequenced sample: PBMCs. The receptors originated from a man between 35 and 55 years old in good health and CMV-seropositive. The CDR3 runs from the conserved cysteine through the conserved F or W. D genes are given only for firm matches. Some rows mark clone size as missing; the rest say once, few, many or name a class of expanded clone.

>TRBD1|.|TRBV5-1|TRBJ1-1
CASSLASTGRNTEAFF
TGCGCCAGCAGCTTGGCCTCGACAGGGCGGAACACTGAAGCTTTCTTT
>.|.|TRBV27|TRBJ2-6
CASSPRDFRPGANVLTF
TGTGCCAGCAGTCCTCGGGACTTTCGCCCTGGGGCCAACGTCCTGACTTTC
>.|.|TRBV6-5|TRBJ2-2
CASSYAQVGTGELFF
TGTGCCAGCAGTTACGCGCAGGTTGGCACCGGGGAGCTGTTTTTT
>.|.|TRBV12-5|TRBJ2-2
CASGPINTGELFF
TGTGCTAGTGGCCCCATCAACACCGGGGAGCTGTTTTTT
>.|few|TRBV10-3|TRBJ2-7
CAISESADSYEQYF
TGTGCCATCAGTGAGTCGGCTGATTCCTACGAGCAGTACTTC
>.|.|TRBV29-1|TRBJ2-7
CSVRSWAGYLMEQYF
TGCAGCGTTCGATCTTGGGCAGGGTACTTGATGGAGCAGTACTTC
>.|.|TRBV6-5|TRBJ1-2
CASSYREYYGYTF
TGTGCCAGCAGTTACCGGGAGTACTATGGCTACACCTTC
>.|few|TRBV7-9|TRBJ1-1
CASSSRAEGEAFF
TGTGCCAGCAGCTCCCGAGCCGAGGGTGAAGCTTTCTTT
>TRBD2|.|TRBV7-2|TRBJ2-1
CASSLMSSGYSYNEQFF
TGTGCCAGCAGCTTAATGAGTAGCGGGTACTCCTACAATGAGCAGTTCTTC
>TRBD1|.|TRBV5-1|TRBJ1-1
CASSSVGQGEAFF
TGCGCCAGCAGCTCGGTTGGACAGGGGGAAGCTTTCTTT
>.|.|TRBV4-1|TRBJ1-2
CASRGGNYGYTF
TGCGCCAGTCGGGGGGGTAACTATGGCTACACCTTC
>TRBD1|.|TRBV5-8|TRBJ2-7
CASIGQETYEQYF
TGTGCCAGCATAGGACAGGAAACCTACGAGCAGTACTTC
>.|.|TRBV10-1|TRBJ2-5
CASSDSQETQYF
TGCGCCAGCAGTGACTCTCAAGAGACCCAGTACTTC
>.|.|TRBV7-9|TRBJ1-3
CASSLRREAGNTIYF
TGTGCCAGCAGCTTACGCAGGGAGGCGGGAAACACCATATATTTT
>.|.|TRBV25-1|TRBJ1-2
CASSEYGTPLDGYTF
TGTGCCAGCAGTGAGTACGGGACACCTCTTGATGGCTACACCTTC
>.|.|TRBV7-9|TRBJ1-2
CASSLREAGYTF
TGTGCCAGCAGCTTAAGGGAGGCAGGCTACACCTTC
>TRBD1|.|TRBV11-3|TRBJ2-5
CASSLERGQVTQYF
TGTGCCAGCAGCTTAGAGAGGGGGCAGGTGACCCAGTACTTC
>TRBD1|.|TRBV5-5|TRBJ1-4
CASSSGGLFEKLFF
TGTGCCAGCAGCTCAGGGGGGCTCTTTGAAAAACTGTTTTTT
>.|.|TRBV19|TRBJ2-2
CASNGGEAGELFF
TGTGCCAGTAATGGGGGCGAGGCCGGGGAGCTGTTTTTT
>.|.|TRBV18|TRBJ2-7
CASSPTGTTHEQYF
TGTGCCAGCTCACCAACCGGGACAACCCACGAGCAGTACTTC
>TRBD2|.|TRBV15|TRBJ2-1
CATRGLRGLAGVMGNEQFF
TGTGCCACCAGAGGTCTCCGGGGACTAGCGGGAGTAATGGGCAATGAGCAGTTCTTC
>TRBD1|.|TRBV4-3|TRBJ2-7
CASSPHGTGTYEQYF
TGCGCCAGCAGCCCTCACGGGACAGGGACGTACGAGCAGTACTTC
>.|.|TRBV4-3|TRBJ1-3
CASSQGARVRGNTIYF
TGCGCCAGCAGCCAAGGTGCCCGCGTGAGAGGAAACACCATATATTTT
>.|.|TRBV2|TRBJ1-2
CASSGQVYGYTF
TGTGCCAGCAGTGGACAGGTCTATGGCTACACCTTC
>.|.|TRBV7-2|TRBJ1-5
CASSLGSGSNQPQHF
TGTGCCAGCAGCTTAGGTTCAGGGAGCAATCAGCCCCAGCATTTT
>TRBD2|.|TRBV9|TRBJ2-7
CASSVAGGLAGVEQYF
TGTGCCAGCAGCGTAGCCGGGGGACTAGCGGGAGTCGAGCAGTACTTC
>.|few|TRBV2|TRBJ2-1
CASSDTFGRLGYNEQFF
TGTGCCAGCAGTGATACTTTTGGCAGACTGGGCTACAATGAGCAGTTCTTC
>.|.|TRBV23-1|TRBJ2-3
CASSLLAYNTDTQYF
TGCGCCAGCAGTCTCCTAGCGTATAACACAGATACGCAGTATTTT
>.|few|TRBV10-3|TRBJ1-3
CAITAGGNTIYF
TGTGCCATCACTGCGGGGGGAAACACCATATATTTT
>TRBD2|once|TRBV11-3|TRBJ2-5
CASSAGGGWETQYF
TGTGCCAGCAGCGCCGGGGGAGGGTGGGAGACCCAGTACTTC
>.|.|TRBV10-1|TRBJ2-1
CAEEDRVGGDEQFF
TGCGCCGAAGAGGACCGCGTCGGAGGCGATGAGCAGTTCTTC
>.|.|TRBV7-9|TRBJ2-1
CASSPNTGEQFF
TGTGCCAGCAGCCCAAACACAGGGGAGCAGTTCTTC